This TCR beta chain comes out of a study of T cells in Graves' hyperthyroidism and ophthalmopathy. Study outcomes and limitations: In blood, most of the thyroid clonotypes expanded above 0.001 were also present.

As concerns this clonotype: No antigen is known for it.

For the diagnoses, clinical symptoms, serum thyroxine and TRAb, thyroid ultrasound and orbital computed tomography were used. The TCR beta CDR3 regions underwent amplification using RNA transcripts as the source. Primed by the HTBI set, a first-round RT-PCR was run on the TCR CDR3. Using its own MiXCR run on the multiplex PCR reads, TCRdb lists one record per CDR3 protein. Counted here are a few hundred thousand distinct CDR3 sequences, roughly 20% occurring once; the ten biggest clones make up about 53%. The germline V and J ends were trimmed by 2 bases and 0 bases, with 8 bases remaining between them. The germline V gene encodes CDR1 MNHEY and CDR2 SVGEGT. CDR3 length: 14 amino acids.

Material for sequencing was blood. V is TRBV6-2 or TRBV6-3 and J is TRBJ2-7, with a tentative D call TRBD2 (6 bases). The TCR was taken from a woman aged 45 to 65 with Graves' hyperthyroidism. CDR3 DNA sequence: TGTGCCAGCAGTTACCCGACTAGCTCCTACGAGCAGTACTTC. Encoded protein: CASSYPTSSYEQYF.